This is a list of T cell receptor beta chains from one sample in a study of a mutant IDH1 vaccine in newly diagnosed glioma. The table came from immunoSEQ multiplex PCR; TCRdb's copy has only in-frame clones and leaves some out. The table includes about 92,000 clones, about 80% detected once. Material: PBMCs, obtained from a glioma patient treated with radiotherapy, temozolomide or both. The receptors originated from a man aged 40-50 years with glioma. The CDR3 runs from the conserved cysteine through the conserved F or W. The size entry is marked missing in some rows and otherwise reads once, few, many or a size class.

J: TRBJ1-2
V: TRBV15
size: few
CDR3: CATSYNPNYGYTF

J: TRBJ2-3
V: TRBV7-2
size: once
CDR3: CASTYRGGQDTQYF

J: TRBJ2-1
V: TRBV25-1
size: -
CDR3: CASSPVGNEQFF

J: TRBJ1-5
V: TRBV6-5
size: few
CDR3: CASSSGQGGGQPQHF

J: TRBJ1-1
V: TRBV6-5
size: -
CDR3: CATRTGAGGTEAFF

J: TRBJ2-7
V: TRBV9
size: -
CDR3: CASSLAGGYEQYF

J: TRBJ2-7
V: TRBV13
size: once
CDR3: CASSFPGGGKGDEQYF

J: TRBJ2-7
V: TRBV5-1
size: -
CDR3: CASSRSLGAGGSHEQYF

J: TRBJ2-7
V: TRBV5-1
size: -
CDR3: CASRGGLVEQYF

J: TRBJ1-2
V: TRBV6-5
size: once
CDR3: CASRQDGHYGYTF

J: TRBJ2-7
V: TRBV4-3
size: -
CDR3: CASSQRSGGSSEQYF

J: TRBJ2-7
V: TRBV4-3
size: -
CDR3: CASSQASTDHSYEQYF

J: TRBJ2-7
V: TRBV30
size: -
CDR3: CAWSAGGPFNEQYF

J: TRBJ1-1
V: TRBV2
size: -
CDR3: CASRLGLTTEAFF

J: TRBJ2-1
V: TRBV6-1
size: -
CDR3: CASSEGGDYNEQFF

J: TRBJ1-6
V: TRBV30
size: -
CDR3: CAWSSGSSSPLHF

J: TRBJ2-2
V: TRBV7-2
size: -
CDR3: CASSLWDSLTGELFF

J: TRBJ2-1
V: TRBV7-2
size: -
CDR3: CASIFPSGRRNEQFF

J: TRBJ1-1
V: TRBV5-1
size: -
CDR3: CASSFGGNTEAFF

J: TRBJ1-2
V: TRBV7-2
size: -
CDR3: CASSSGPVALYGYTF

J: TRBJ2-6
V: TRBV20-1
size: -
CDR3: CSARENGRGLF

J: TRBJ1-1
V: TRBV30
size: -
CDR3: CAWRADDTEAFF

J: TRBJ2-1
V: TRBV7-9
size: -
CDR3: CASPGGQADNEQFF

J: TRBJ1-6
V: TRBV14
size: -
CDR3: CASSQVRGLDNSPLHF

J: TRBJ2-7
V: TRBV7-3
size: -
CDR3: CASSFKDRDEQYF

J: TRBJ2-7
V: TRBV7-9
size: -
CDR3: CASSETGNYEQYF

J: TRBJ2-5
V: TRBV7-2
size: -
CDR3: CASSLARVETQYF

J: TRBJ2-2
V: TRBV19
size: -
CDR3: CASNFGQNTGELFF

J: TRBJ1-2
V: TRBV10-3
size: -
CDR3: CATEDRVNQYGYTF

J: TRBJ2-1
V: TRBV5-4
size: -
CDR3: CASSLSAISYNEQFF

J: TRBJ2-5
V: TRBV18
size: -
CDR3: CASSPPIGQETQYF

J: TRBJ2-2
V: TRBV27
size: -
CDR3: CASSLFYDWSTGELFF

J: TRBJ1-5
V: TRBV6-5
size: few
CDR3: CASNPTSGQPQHF

J: TRBJ1-1
V: TRBV19
size: few
CDR3: CASSTLTENTEAFF

J: TRBJ1-6
V: TRBV29-1
size: -
CDR3: CSVRTRGNSPLHF

J: TRBJ2-1
V: TRBV27
size: -
CDR3: CASSLSLGTHNEQFF

J: TRBJ2-1
V: TRBV7-2
size: -
CDR3: CASSLAGPGEQFF

J: TRBJ2-5
V: TRBV10-3
size: -
CDR3: CAIRGRQETQYF

J: TRBJ2-7
V: TRBV27
size: -
CDR3: CASRGDRSTYEQYF

J: TRBJ2-7
V: TRBV4-3
size: -
CDR3: CASSQDHRDSIYEQYF

J: TRBJ2-2
V: TRBV6-5
size: -
CDR3: CASSYSRGELFF

J: TRBJ1-2
V: TRBV29-1
size: -
CDR3: CSVWGGEPGYTF

J: TRBJ2-7
V: TRBV11-1
size: -
CDR3: CASSSQGGPYEQYF

J: TRBJ1-4
V: TRBV5-4
size: few
CDR3: CASSLAVNEKLFF

J: TRBJ2-3
V: TRBV4-1
size: -
CDR3: CASSQGAGMGTDTQYF

J: TRBJ1-1
V: TRBV6-6
size: -
CDR3: CASGRKGDTEAFF

J: TRBJ1-1
V: TRBV5-1
size: -
CDR3: CASRGGLNTEAFF

J: TRBJ1-1
V: TRBV7-2
size: -
CDR3: CASSRTGQAGTEAFF

J: TRBJ2-7
V: TRBV30
size: -
CDR3: CAWSLGGAGGYHEQYF

J: TRBJ2-1
V: TRBV4-3
size: -
CDR3: CASSQYRSTSGGANEQFF

J: TRBJ2-5
V: TRBV5-6
size: -
CDR3: CASSLEASGRAGETQYF

J: TRBJ2-2
V: TRBV11-1
size: -
CDR3: CASSLLASGSRELFF

J: TRBJ2-7
V: TRBV7-2
size: -
CDR3: CASGLTGGLYEQYF